This passage covers 16 T cell receptor beta chains from one sample sequenced in a study of OX40 agonist ivuxolimab in advanced cancers. Using immunoSEQ multiplex PCR, the repertoire was profiled, and TCRdb retains in-frame clones only, with some absent. The sample gives tens of thousands of clones, approximately 92% of which show up once; 0.15% to 0.2% is in the top ten. Sequenced here: CD4+ or CD8+ T cells sorted from blood, sampled in a trial of the OX40 agonist ivuxolimab. The receptors were sampled from an adult with an advanced solid tumor such as melanoma, head and neck, liver or kidney cancer.

This clone has a handful of counts. The junction departs from the called germline gene at one end, perhaps through a read error. CDR3: CSERTGTSVNF. As DNA, the CDR3 is TGCAGTGAAAGGACAGGGACTTCGGTCAACTTC. The rearrangement links TRBV20-1 to TRBJ2-4; 8 bases match TRBD1. This CDR3 has 11 residues. CDR1 is DFQATT and CDR2 is SNEGSKA in the germline V gene (reference sequence).

The chain employs TRBV30 and TRBJ2-7; no firm D call. V lost 4 bases to trimming and J lost 0 bases, with 7 bases between them. Germline V CDR1 and CDR2: GTSNPN, SVGIG (reference sequence). This CDR3 is 12 amino acids long. The CDR3 region is CAWKVRSYEQYF. For the CDR3, the DNA is TGTGCCTGGAAGGTTCGCTCCTACGAGCAGTACTTC.

V is TRBV7-9 and J is TRBJ1-2; 7 nucleotides line up with TRBD1. This CDR3 is built from 15 residues. V trimming: 5 bases; J trimming: 8 bases; junction bases outside the gene matches: 14. Germline assignment: CDR1 SEHNR and CDR2 FQNEAQ (reference sequence). DNA of the CDR3: TGTGCCAGCAGCGCTCGACAGGGAGGAATGGGGGGCTACACCTTC. Amino acids: CASSARQGGMGGYTF.

This sequence joins TRBV18 and TRBJ2-5; 10 bases line up with TRBD1. CDR1 and CDR2 from the germline V gene are KGHSH and LQKENI. The ends lost 3 bases at V and 2 bases at J; junction bases unmatched: 6. CDR3 length equals 16 residues. The CDR3 protein is CASSPTPGQGQETQYF. The CDR3, as DNA: TGTGCCAGCTCACCCACACCGGGACAGGGGCAAGAGACCCAGTACTTC.

V is TRBV4-2 and J is TRBJ2-2, with 11 bases fitting TRBD2. This CDR3 is 17 amino acids long. Trimming at V came to 0 bases and at J to 4 bases, leaving 4 bases not matched to a gene. Germline V gene data show CDR1 as LGHNA and CDR2 as YNFKEQ. CDR3 region: CASSQEGSGGATGELFF. The CDR3 DNA sequence: TGTGCCAGCAGCCAAGAGGGTAGCGGGGGGGCCACCGGGGAGCTGTTTTTT.

The chain combines TRBV2 with TRBJ2-3; TRBD2 matches 13 bases. V trimming: 3 bases; J trimming: 1 base; junction bases outside the gene matches: 7. This CDR3 region has 18 residues. Germline CDR1 reads SNHLY; CDR2 reads FYNNEI. The CDR3 DNA is TGTGCCAGCAGTGATCCGCGCGGGACTAGCGGGGGCACAGATACGCAGTATTTT. This translates into CASSDPRGTSGGTDTQYF.

This clone is a singleton in its sample. This chain connects TRBV5-6 to TRBJ2-6; a weak D match, TRBD2 (5 bases). Germline CDR1 reads SGHDT; CDR2 reads YYEEEE. V was shortened by 4 bases and J by 3 bases, with 23 bases between the two germline ends. This CDR3 is built from 19 residues. The CDR3 DNA sequence: TGTGCCAGCAGCCAGCTCGGGGTCTCTCCCGCCATTGGGGCCAACGTCCTGACTTTC. The encoded protein is CASSQLGVSPAIGANVLTF.

This rearrangement joins TRBV28 to TRBJ1-1; D gene uncertain. The V gene's germline CDR1 is MDHEN and CDR2 SYDVKM. The CDR3 contains 11 residues. V was cut by 10 bases and J by 0 bases, with 6 bases left in between. This CDR3 is CATLLNTEAFF. In DNA, the CDR3 is TGTGCCACCCTCTTGAACACTGAAGCTTTCTTT.

V gene TRBV6-6 combines with J gene TRBJ2-3, with D uncertain. Per germline, CDR1 MNHNY and CDR2 SVGAGI (reference sequence). Trimming removed 2 bases at V and 4 bases at J, with 7 bases between. This CDR3 is built from 13 residues. The CDR3 sequence is CASSYARADTQYF. CDR3 nucleotide sequence: TGTGCCAGCAGTTACGCCCGAGCAGATACGCAGTATTTT.

The chain recombines TRBV6-4 with TRBJ2-2, with 7 nucleotides matching TRBD1. From germline, CDR1 is MRHNA and CDR2 SNTAGT. With V trimmed by 0 bases and J by 0 bases, 7 bases remained unmatched. The CDR3 is 18 amino acids. For the CDR3, the DNA is TGTGCCAGCAGTGACTCGTATCAGGGGGTCTCGAACACCGGGGAGCTGTTTTTT. Translated, it gives CASSDSYQGVSNTGELFF.

The chain employs TRBV7-3 and TRBJ2-5, with D tentatively TRBD1 or TRBD2 (5 bases each). The CDR3 runs 14 residues. Germline lookup yields CDR1 SGHTA and CDR2 FQGTGA. The V gene lost 4 bases and the J gene lost 5 bases, with 14 bases spanning the gap. DNA for the CDR3: TGTGCCAGCAGCTCCGGGGCTGGGACGGAGACCCAGTACTTC. Translating it yields CASSSGAGTETQYF.

The CDR3 loop reads CAIRDRGLDGYTF. The CDR3 DNA is TGTGCCATCAGGGACAGGGGTTTAGATGGCTACACCTTC. This rearrangement joins TRBV10-3 to TRBJ1-2; TRBD1 aligns across 9 bases. The junction had 5 bases not matched to a gene; V was cut back by 6 bases and J by 6 bases. This CDR3 is built from 13 residues. Germline CDR1 and CDR2: ENHRY and SYGVKD.

This chain joins TRBV2 and TRBJ2-7; 8 bases line up with TRBD1. Germline V gene lookup returns CDR1 SNHLY and CDR2 FYNNEI. V shed 6 bases, J shed 0 bases, and the junction held 7 bases outside the gene matches. The CDR3 is 15 amino acids. CDR3 nucleotides: TGTGCCAGCAGCGGTGACAGGGGAACCTCCTACGAGCAGTACTTC. It yields the protein CASSGDRGTSYEQYF.

The rearrangement uses TRBV5-1 and TRBJ1-2; perhaps TRBD1 as D (6 bases). With 0 bases removed from V and 5 bases from J, the gap between germline ends came to 11 bases. The CDR3 runs 14 residues. The germline CDR1 and CDR2 sequences are SGHRS and YFSETQ. CDR3 nucleotide sequence: TGCGCCAGCAGCTTGGCGGTAACAGGGTATGGCTACACCTTC. Residues: CASSLAVTGYGYTF.

The chain uses TRBV15 and TRBJ1-3, with D perhaps matching TRBD1 (6 bases). This CDR3 is 14 amino acids long. Germline CDR1 and CDR2: LNHNV and YYDKDF (reference sequence). V was clipped by 6 bases and J by 5 bases, with 14 bases between them. In DNA, the CDR3 is TGTGCCACCAGTTTTATAGGGACAAGAAACACCATATATTTT. Protein: CATSFIGTRNTIYF.

The chain recombines TRBV7-6 with TRBJ2-7; no reliable D call. CDR1 is SGHVS, CDR2 FNYEAQ, per germline. The CDR3 sequence is 13 residues long. V gave up 0 bases and J gave up 7 bases, with 10 bases separating them. The CDR3 protein is CASSLAGSGEQYF. In DNA, the CDR3 is TGTGCCAGCAGCTTAGCGGGTTCTGGGGAGCAGTACTTC.